The sequence of this T cell receptor beta chain was determined in a study of T cell responses to AZD1222 COVID-19 vaccine. CDR1 and CDR2 (germline): KGHSH, LQKENI. Trimming removed 3 bases at V and 1 base at J, with 0 bases between. The CDR3 covers 11 residues. Assay used: immunoSEQ multiplex PCR; TCRdb lists only in-frame clones, some missing. The profile shows 150,000 or so clones, over 80% of them singletons. Remarks on this clone: This sample also contains other DNA sequences that code for the same CDR3.

The sequencing here drew on peripheral blood, taken 28 days after the second AZD1222 dose. The sequence was collected from an adult who received the AZD1222 COVID-19 vaccine. The chain recombines TRBV18 with TRBJ2-5; D not resolved. The CDR3 region is CASSPQETQYF. CDR3 DNA: TGTGCCAGCTCACCCCAAGAGACCCAGTACTTC.